This T cell receptor beta chain was sequenced in a study of technical replicates of blood from four donors (dated by TCRdb to 2015 to 2018). Receptor amplification or capture employed the immunoSEQ multiplex PCR assay. TCRdb limited this immuneACCESS table to in-frame rearrangements with V and J called. A share of clones is missing; checked studies link under half to unresolved V genes, and the rest is unexplained. This sample comprises about 81,000 clones, roughly four fifths of them detected only once. Of the sample, roughly 3.9% falls within the top ten clones. The CDR3 sequence holds 16 residues, the cysteine and phenylalanine included. Solely the CDR3 DNA is kept, with 48 bases framed from the first base. Looking up the germline V gene yields CDR1 MGHDK and CDR2 SYGVNS. Cut back by 2 bases and 4 bases, the V and J ends lie 15 bases apart. Details on this clone: No cognate antigen has been identified for it. No much larger clonotype is one base removed from it; base qualities were not supplied.

The specimen was PBMCs. This clonotype was obtained from a human donor in good health. Some clones in this sample may be carry-over from other donors' samples. The chain couples TRBV25-1 to TRBJ2-1; TRBD1 might be the D gene, on 6 matching bases. Here the CDR3 is given as CASSEPGHQPYNEQFF. Here is the DNA: TGTGCCAGCAGTGAACCGGGACACCAGCCATACAATGAGCAGTTCTTC. Supplemented by the reference TRBV25-1 and TRBJ2-1 proteins around the CDR3, the complete variable domain is EADIYQTPRYLVIGTGKKITLECSQTMGHDKMYWYQQDPGMELHLIHYSYGVNSTEKGDLSSESTVSRIRTEHFPLTLESARPSHTSQYLCASSEPGHQPYNEQFFGPGTRLTVL.